The 15 T cell receptor beta chains reported below all come from one sample, sequenced in a study of T cell repertoires and HLA-DP antigens (dated 2018 in TCRdb). Following 15 days of expansion, the cultured CD4+ cells were restimulated for around 22 h with HeLa cells expressing the same allogeneic DPB1. To act as antigen-presenting cells, HeLa stimulator cells were retrovirally transduced with HLA-DPA1/DPB1, HLA-DM, invariant chain and CD80. Receptor libraries were prepared by the immunoSEQ multiplex PCR assay. This is the immuneACCESS table as TCRdb keeps it, with only in-frame sequences that have V and J called. A part of the clones is gone; compared with another copy, unresolved V genes explain less than half, and the rest is unexplained. The sample table contains about 2,000 clones; only one count was recorded for around 68% of them. 45% of the sample lies in the top ten. Specimen: CD137- CD4+ T cells from cultured PBMCs. These receptors all come from a man aged 45-65 years in good health and CMV-seronegative.

V and J are TRBV13 and TRBJ1-4; the D gene is possibly TRBD1 (5 bases). The ends were cut back, 0 bases at V and 5 bases at J, with 13 bases in the middle. Germline CDR1 and CDR2: PRHDT and FYEKMQ (reference sequence). The CDR3 has 16 amino acids. The CDR3, as DNA: TGTGCCAGCAGCTTAGGATTGACAGACGTAAATGAAAAACTGTTTTTT. It codes for CASSLGLTDVNEKLFF.

On this clone: Germline and junction disagree at one end, which may indicate a read error. The rearrangement uses TRBV19 and TRBJ2-7; either TRBD1 or TRBD2 may supply D (5 bases each). The CDR3 totals 10 residues. Germline-derived CDR1 and CDR2 are LNHDA and SQIVND (reference sequence). Here the CDR3 DNA reads TGTGCCAGTAGTTTGGGGGAAGGGGAATTC. As protein: CASSLGEGEF.

The J gene is TRBJ2-3, the V gene TRBV28, with D possibly matching TRBD1 (6 bases). This CDR3 has 20 residues. Germline loops: CDR1 MDHEN, CDR2 SYDVKM. The V and J ends lost 6 bases and 1 base respectively, with 29 bases between them. The CDR3, as DNA: TGTGCCAGCAGCACCCACCCTAACTGGGTGGTCAGGGGTCGCACAGATACGCAGTATTTT. Translating it yields CASSTHPNWVVRGRTDTQYF.

V and J are TRBV29-1 and TRBJ2-3; maybe TRBD2 (7 bases). CDR1 SQVTM and CDR2 ANQGSEA come from the germline V gene. The CDR3 totals 14 residues. V was cut by 7 bases and J by 0 bases, with 14 bases left in between. The CDR3 loop is CSGGRDTSTDTQYF. In DNA, the CDR3 is TGCAGCGGGGGGAGGGACACGAGCACAGATACGCAGTATTTT.

This clone was counted a single time. The V gene is TRBV11-2, the J gene TRBJ2-4, with no clear D. This CDR3 is 15 amino acids long. Trimming cost V 0 bases and J 0 bases, with 6 bases left between them. Looked up from germline, CDR1 is SGHAT and CDR2 is FQNNGV. The CDR3 sequence is CASSLEGLAKNIQYF. CDR3 bases: TGTGCCAGCAGCTTAGAGGGGTTAGCCAAAAACATTCAGTACTTC.

The chain joins TRBV6-5 to TRBJ1-6; TRBD1 matches 7 bases. The germline V gene has CDR1 MNHEY and CDR2 SVGAGI. The CDR3 contains 14 residues. The V gene end was trimmed by 4 bases and the J gene end by 10 bases; junction bases not matched to a gene: 7. For the CDR3, the DNA is TGTGCCAGCAGTTCCACAGGGGTTGGGTCACCCCTCCACTTT. Amino acid sequence: CASSSTGVGSPLHF.

The genes are TRBV6-5 and TRBJ1-1; TRBD1 matches at 7 bases. Germline assignment: CDR1 MNHEY and CDR2 SVGAGI. The CDR3 runs to 13 residues. The ends lost 10 bases at V and 1 base at J; junction bases unmatched: 6. The CDR3 region is CAISRQGNTEAFF. In DNA, the CDR3 is TGTGCCATCAGCAGACAGGGGAACACTGAAGCTTTCTTT.

CDR3 region: CASSQRQDYGYTF. CDR3 coding DNA: TGTGCCAGCAGCCAAAGACAGGACTATGGCTACACCTTC. The chain couples TRBV7-8 to TRBJ1-2; possibly TRBD1 for D (6 bases). CDR3 length equals 13 residues. Trimming pared 5 bases from V and 3 bases from J, leaving 10 bases between. The V gene's germline CDR1 is SGHVS and CDR2 FQNEAQ.

The V call is TRBV6-5, the J call TRBJ2-1; 8 bases line up with TRBD1. With 4 bases clipped from V and 7 bases from J, the junction kept 9 bases outside the gene matches. Germline-derived CDR1 and CDR2 are MNHEY and SVGAGI. The CDR3 is 15 amino acids. CDR3 loop: CASSLVDRGRNEQFF. CDR3 nucleotide sequence: TGTGCCAGCAGTTTAGTCGACAGGGGTAGGAATGAGCAGTTCTTC.

This sequence joins TRBV15 and TRBJ2-1, with D perhaps being TRBD1 or TRBD2 (5 bases each). Trimming pared 2 bases from V and 0 bases from J, leaving 17 bases between. This CDR3 spans 18 amino acids. Germline-derived CDR1 and CDR2 are LNHNV and YYDKDF (reference sequence). CDR3 nucleotides: TGTGCCACCAGCAGACAAGTGGGGACGCCGAGCTCCTACAATGAGCAGTTCTTC. Translating gives CATSRQVGTPSSYNEQFF.

The genes are TRBV7-2 and TRBJ1-6; 8 nucleotides match TRBD1. There are 16 residues in the CDR3. Trimming removed 3 bases from V and 4 bases from J; junction bases left unmatched: 5. CDR1 SGHTA and CDR2 FQGNSA come from the germline V gene. In DNA, the CDR3 is TGTGCCAGCAGCTTTCAGGGGGCGGGTTATAATTCACCCCTCCACTTT. Protein product: CASSFQGAGYNSPLHF.

This clone was detected once. The chain joins TRBV5-1 to TRBJ2-7, with TRBD1 matching 9 bases. CDR1 is SGHRS, CDR2 YFSETQ, per germline. The CDR3 is 15 amino acids. V gave up 0 bases and J gave up 2 bases; unmatched junction bases: 3. DNA of the CDR3: TGCGCCAGCAGCTTGGGACAGGGGGTGACCTACGAGCAGTACTTC. This translates into CASSLGQGVTYEQYF.

This clone was detected a few times. The chain employs TRBV7-6 and TRBJ2-1; D is perhaps TRBD2 (7 bases). There are 13 residues in the CDR3. Germline CDR1 reads SGHVS; CDR2 reads FNYEAQ. V was trimmed by 2 bases and J by 7 bases, leaving 9 bases between them. Here the CDR3 DNA reads TGTGCCAGCAGCTTACGGGGGGCAAATGAGCAGTTCTTC. This gives the protein CASSLRGANEQFF.

The J gene is TRBJ1-5, the V gene TRBV19; 7 nucleotides align to TRBD1. The CDR3 contains 13 residues. The germline V gene has CDR1 LNHDA and CDR2 SQIVND (reference sequence). V lost 5 bases, J lost 9 bases, and 7 bases stayed unmatched. CDR3 sequence reads: CASSSGGGLPQHF. CDR3 DNA: TGTGCCAGTAGTTCAGGGGGGGGTCTGCCCCAGCATTTT.

Here the CDR3 reads CASSLRGSLNEKLFF. CDR3 bases: TGTGCCAGCAGTTTAAGAGGTAGCCTCAATGAAAAACTGTTTTTT. The genes are TRBV27 and TRBJ1-4, with D unclear. This CDR3 region has 15 residues. Trimming removed 2 bases from V and 5 bases from J, with 12 bases in between. Germline loops: CDR1 MNHEY, CDR2 SMNVEV (reference sequence).